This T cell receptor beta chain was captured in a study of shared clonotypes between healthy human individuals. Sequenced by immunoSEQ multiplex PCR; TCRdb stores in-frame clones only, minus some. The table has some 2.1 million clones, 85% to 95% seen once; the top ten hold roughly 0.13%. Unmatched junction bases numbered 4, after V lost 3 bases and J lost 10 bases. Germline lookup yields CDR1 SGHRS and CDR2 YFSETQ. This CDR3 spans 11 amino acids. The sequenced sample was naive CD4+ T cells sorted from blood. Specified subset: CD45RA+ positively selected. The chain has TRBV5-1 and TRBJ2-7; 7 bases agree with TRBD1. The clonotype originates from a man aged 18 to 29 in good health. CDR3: CASSSDRAQYF. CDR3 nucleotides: TGCGCCAGCAGCTCTGACAGGGCACAGTACTTC.